The 5 T cell receptor beta chains below all came from one sample that was sequenced in a study of T cells in Graves' hyperthyroidism and ophthalmopathy. It was RNA transcripts that yielded the amplified TCR beta CDR3 regions. TCR CDR3 underwent first-round RT-PCR with the HTBI primer set. TCRdb re-analysed the multiplex PCR reads in MiXCR, keeping a single row per CDR3 protein. Of roughly 800,000 distinct CDR3 sequences in the sample, 38% were seen once. Sequencing was performed on blood. The receptors come from a man aged 18 to 29 with Graves' hyperthyroidism.

V usage is TRBV7-9 and J usage is TRBJ2-5; the match to TRBD2 covers 7 bases. V shed 5 bases and J 4 bases; nucleotides not matched to a gene: 10. Germline CDR1 reads SEHNR; CDR2 reads FQNEAQ (reference sequence). There are 15 residues in the CDR3. The CDR3 protein is CASSHPSGPPETQYF. CDR3 nucleotide sequence: TGTGCCAGCAGCCACCCTAGCGGTCCCCCAGAGACCCAGTACTTC.

This clonotype was counted ten times or more. CDR3: CSADSPEGYEQYF. The CDR3 DNA is TGCAGCGCGGACAGTCCGGAGGGGTACGAGCAGTACTTC. The chain joins TRBV29-1 to TRBJ2-7; either TRBD1 or TRBD2 may fit D (6 bases each). Germline CDR1 SQVTM, CDR2 ANQGSEA. CDR3 length: 13 residues. V was clipped by 7 bases and J by 4 bases, with 17 bases between them.

This clonotype was seen at least ten times. For the CDR3, the DNA is TGTGCCAGCAGCTTAGCGCTCCCAGGCACTGAAGCTTTCTTT. Translated, it gives CASSLALPGTEAFF. This chain links TRBV7-8 with TRBJ1-1; D is uncertain. The V end was cut by 0 bases, the J end by 4 bases, with 9 bases between. In germline, CDR1 is SGHVS, CDR2 FQNEAQ. The CDR3 extends over 14 amino acids.

This clonotype was picked up a small number of times. This chain connects TRBV27 to TRBJ1-1; no clear D gene. Germline-derived CDR1 and CDR2 are MNHEY and SMNVEV (reference sequence). CDR3 size: 13 residues. V lost 5 bases and J lost 1, with 8 bases in between. The CDR3 nucleotides read TGTGCCAGCAGTCCCCATGGGAACACTGAAGCTTTCTTT. The encoded protein is CASSPHGNTEAFF.

This clonotype appeared many times. The V call is TRBV5-8, the J call TRBJ1-4; 8 nucleotides match TRBD1. The ends lost 2 bases at V and 14 bases at J; junction bases unmatched: 5. This CDR3 is built from 12 residues. Germline V gene sequence: CDR1 SGHTS, CDR2 YDEGEE. CDR3 protein: CASSLPTGVLFF. Written as DNA, the CDR3 is TGTGCCAGCAGCTTACCGACAGGGGTGCTGTTTTTT.